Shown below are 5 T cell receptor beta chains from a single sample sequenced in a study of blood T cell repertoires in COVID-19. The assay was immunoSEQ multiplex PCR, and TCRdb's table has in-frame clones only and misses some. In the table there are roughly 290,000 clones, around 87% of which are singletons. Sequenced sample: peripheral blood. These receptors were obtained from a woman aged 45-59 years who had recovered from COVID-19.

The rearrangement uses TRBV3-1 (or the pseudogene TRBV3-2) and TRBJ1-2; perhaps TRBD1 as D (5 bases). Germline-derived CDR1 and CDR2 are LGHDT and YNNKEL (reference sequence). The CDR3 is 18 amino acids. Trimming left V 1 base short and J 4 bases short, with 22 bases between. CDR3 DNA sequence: TGTGCCAGCAGCCAAGTCCGGGGGAAGGATTGGCCTTCCTATGGCTACACCTTC. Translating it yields CASSQVRGKDWPSYGYTF.

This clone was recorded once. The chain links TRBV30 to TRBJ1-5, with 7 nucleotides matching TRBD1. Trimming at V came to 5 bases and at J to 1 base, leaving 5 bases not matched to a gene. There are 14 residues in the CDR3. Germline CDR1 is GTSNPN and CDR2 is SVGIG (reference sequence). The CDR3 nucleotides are TGTGCCTGGCCGACAGGGAAGAGCAATCAGCCCCAGCATTTT. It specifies CAWPTGKSNQPQHF.

DNA of the CDR3: TGTGCCACCCAAGCCAGGGTCGACGCTGAAGCTTTCTTT. Protein: CATQARVDAEAFF. The chain is built from TRBV15 and TRBJ1-1; a weak D match, TRBD1 (5 bases). Per germline, CDR1 LNHNV and CDR2 YYDKDF (reference sequence). V was cut by 8 bases and J by 6 bases, with 16 bases left in between. There are 13 residues in the CDR3.

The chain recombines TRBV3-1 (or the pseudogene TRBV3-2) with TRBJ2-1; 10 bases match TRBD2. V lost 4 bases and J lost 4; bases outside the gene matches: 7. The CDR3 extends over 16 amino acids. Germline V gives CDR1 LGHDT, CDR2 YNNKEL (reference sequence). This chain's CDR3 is CASSPGLAPGYNEQFF. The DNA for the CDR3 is TGTGCCAGCAGCCCGGGACTAGCGCCTGGGTACAATGAGCAGTTCTTC.

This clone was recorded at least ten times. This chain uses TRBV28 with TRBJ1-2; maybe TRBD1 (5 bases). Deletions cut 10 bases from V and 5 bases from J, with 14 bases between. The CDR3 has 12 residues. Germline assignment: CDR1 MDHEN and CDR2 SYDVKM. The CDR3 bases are TGTGCCACTACACGCGGGGGGTATGGCTACACCTTC. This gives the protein CATTRGGYGYTF.